These 18 T cell receptor beta chains share one sample of origin, sequenced in a study of human T cells and chemical hapten exposure. As for time point: patch test 2, 6 weeks after DPC sensitization. The sample's treatment: therapeutic diphenylcyclopropenone sensitization with weekly scalp DPC. From the RACE reads, TCRdb called clonotypes with MiXCR, one entry per CDR3 protein. The data hold approximately 350,000 distinct CDR3 sequences, with under 6.5% observed a single time. The sequenced sample was whole blood, obtained in connection with sensitization to the hapten diphenylcyclopropenone (DPC). The receptor set was obtained from a woman between 18 and 29 years old with alopecia areata. Some clones in this sample may be carry-over from other donors' samples.

This clonotype was seen a handful of times. The V gene is TRBV4-3, the J gene TRBJ2-2, with 9 bases fitting TRBD2. The CDR3 is 16 amino acids. Per germline, CDR1 LGHNA and CDR2 YSLEER. V shed 0 bases and J 7 bases; nucleotides not matched to a gene: 6. Written as DNA, the CDR3 is TGCGCCAGCAGCCAAGATGAGCGAGCGGGGGGCGGGGAGCTGTTTTTT. Its protein is CASSQDERAGGGELFF.

This clonotype was recorded at least ten times. This rearrangement joins TRBV13 to TRBJ2-1, with 13 bases identical to TRBD2. CDR3 length equals 15 residues. The V gene end was trimmed by 5 bases and the J gene end by 7 bases; junction bases not matched to a gene: 5. CDR1 and CDR2 (germline): PRHDT, FYEKMQ (reference sequence). CDR3 nucleotides: TGTGCCAGCAGCCCCCGGACTAGCGGGGGTAATGAGCAGTTCTTC. Protein product: CASSPRTSGGNEQFF.

This chain links TRBV6-5 with TRBJ2-1; D is uncertain. The germline CDR1 and CDR2 sequences are MNHEY and SVGAGI. The V end was cut by 0 bases, the J end by 8 bases, with 8 bases between. The CDR3 contains 13 residues. The DNA of the CDR3 is TGTGCCAGCAGTTACTCGGGTAGCTATGAGCAGTTCTTC. Residues: CASSYSGSYEQFF.

This clonotype was counted ten times or more. V gene TRBV11-2 combines with J gene TRBJ2-5, with 8 bases lining up with TRBD2. The CDR3 has 16 amino acids. Germline V gene lookup returns CDR1 SGHAT and CDR2 FQNNGV. Trimming took 1 base from V and 2 from J; bases not matched to a gene: 6. This chain's CDR3 is CASSLVSGALQETQYF. The CDR3 DNA reads TGTGCCAGCAGCTTAGTTAGCGGGGCCCTACAAGAGACCCAGTACTTC.

A few counts support this clonotype. At one boundary the junction diverges from the germline segment, which might be a read error. The CDR3 is CASSPIRGGQSVGRLVF. CDR3 bases: TGTGCCAGCAGCCCTATACGTGGGGGCCAGAGCGTAGGGAGGTTGGTTTTT. The V call is TRBV27, the J call TRBJ1-4, with D possibly TRBD1 on 6 matching bases. The CDR3 extends over 17 amino acids. Germline values: CDR1 MNHEY, CDR2 SMNVEV (reference sequence).

This clonotype has just a few counts. This chain uses TRBV7-2 with TRBJ1-2; 11 bases align to TRBD1. Germline CDR1 is SGHTA and CDR2 is FQGNSA. There are 14 residues in the CDR3. The trim removed 5 bases at V and 6 bases at J, leaving 5 bases unmatched. CDR3 in amino acids: CASSPWTGGNGYTF. CDR3 nucleotide sequence: TGTGCCAGCAGCCCATGGACAGGGGGCAATGGCTACACCTTC.

Only a few counts were recorded for this clonotype. The gene calls are TRBV10-3 and TRBJ2-1, with D tentatively TRBD2 (6 bases). V gave up 2 bases and J gave up 6 bases, with 14 bases separating them. CDR1 is ENHRY and CDR2 is SYGVKD in the germline V gene. This CDR3 is 15 amino acids long. This CDR3 reads CAISEVRDWGNEQFF. The CDR3 DNA is TGTGCCATCAGTGAGGTTAGGGACTGGGGCAATGAGCAGTTCTTC.

The CDR3 spells CSAYRTSGGAVSPYEQYF. The CDR3 region has the DNA TGCAGTGCTTACAGGACTAGCGGGGGGGCGGTTTCCCCCTACGAGCAGTACTTC. The gene calls are TRBV20-1 and TRBJ2-7, with 15 nucleotides matching TRBD2. J was trimmed by 2 bases and V by 5 bases; bases with no gene match: 13. CDR3 length: 18 residues. CDR1 and CDR2 (germline): DFQATT, SNEGSKA (reference sequence).

This clonotype was seen repeatedly, ten times or more. V and J are TRBV4-2 and TRBJ2-7; no definite D call. The CDR3 consists of 16 residues. Germline CDR1 reads LGHNA; CDR2 reads YNFKEQ. V was pared by 1 base and J by 4 bases, with 17 bases between. The CDR3 DNA follows: TGTGCCAGCAGCCAAGTATCGATTTCGTCGAGGTACGAGCAGTACTTC. This encodes CASSQVSISSRYEQYF.

This clonotype has just a few counts. The genes are TRBV20-1 and TRBJ1-1, with TRBD1 matching over 7 bases. CDR1 DFQATT and CDR2 SNEGSKA come from the germline V gene (reference sequence). V lost 4 bases to trimming and J lost 5 bases; unmatched junction nucleotides: 4. The CDR3 has 12 amino acids. The CDR3 is CSAKPGGTEAFF. The CDR3 bases are TGCAGTGCTAAACCAGGGGGTACTGAAGCTTTCTTT.

Details on this clonotype: This may arise from a read error, as a much more abundant clone is one base away. This sequence joins TRBV7-9 and TRBJ1-6, with 9 bases lining up with TRBD1. The CDR3 loop spans 14 amino acids. Germline CDR1 reads SEHNR; CDR2 reads FQNEAQ (reference sequence). The CDR3: CAGSRDRENSPLHF. In DNA, the CDR3 is TGTGCCGGCAGCCGGGACAGGGAGAATTCACCCCTCCACTTT.

This clonotype was picked up many times. The gene calls are TRBV2 and TRBJ2-1; no reliable D call. The CDR3 sequence is 12 residues long. V lost 6 bases and J 5 bases, leaving 8 bases between the germline ends. The germline V gene encodes CDR1 SNHLY and CDR2 FYNNEI. The CDR3 sequence: CASSRRDNEQFF. The CDR3 DNA sequence: TGTGCCAGCAGCCGCCGGGACAATGAGCAGTTCTTC.

CDR3 sequence (DNA): TGCAGTGCTCTAGCGGGGTACAATGAGCAGTTCTTC. Protein sequence: CSALAGYNEQFF. The chain uses TRBV20-1 and TRBJ2-1, with 9 nucleotides matching TRBD2. J gave up 4 bases and V 5 bases, and 0 bases lay outside the gene matches. Germline assignment: CDR1 DFQATT and CDR2 SNEGSKA (reference sequence). This CDR3 has 12 residues.

This clonotype was observed many times. The rearrangement uses TRBV20-1 and TRBJ1-5, with D possibly matching TRBD1 (6 bases). The CDR3 contains 13 residues. CDR1 and CDR2 from the germline V gene are DFQATT and SNEGSKA (reference sequence). V shed 2 bases and J shed 5 bases, with 10 bases lying between them. The CDR3 is CSARMGGDQPQHF. CDR3 DNA sequence: TGCAGTGCTAGAATGGGGGGCGATCAGCCCCAGCATTTT.

J is TRBJ2-1 and V is TRBV7-9, with 10 bases identical to TRBD1. This CDR3 is 17 amino acids long. Germline CDR1 is SEHNR and CDR2 is FQNEAQ (reference sequence). Unmatched junction bases numbered 15, after V lost 5 bases and J lost 8 bases. The CDR3 loop is CASSPRVTGTGADEQFF. In nucleotides, the CDR3 is TGTGCCAGCAGCCCGAGGGTGACCGGGACAGGGGCCGATGAGCAGTTCTTC.

This clonotype appeared many times. This sequence joins TRBV25-1 and TRBJ2-3; 9 bases line up with TRBD2. This CDR3 contains 18 residues. The ends lost 5 bases at V and 1 base at J; junction bases unmatched: 13. In germline, CDR1 is MGHDK, CDR2 SYGVNS. For the CDR3, the DNA is TGTGCCAGCAGTCCCCTCTTCCGGATAGCGGGAGGCACAGATACGCAGTATTTT. This gives the protein CASSPLFRIAGGTDTQYF. Together with reference TRBV25-1 and TRBJ2-3, the CDR3 gives the full variable domain: EADIYQTPRYLVIGTGKKITLECSQTMGHDKMYWYQQDPGMELHLIHYSYGVNSTEKGDLSSESTVSRIRTEHFPLTLESARPSHTSQYLCASSPLFRIAGGTDTQYFGPGTRLTVL.

The chain employs TRBV10-2 and TRBJ1-2, with 7 nucleotides matching TRBD1. The ends lost 4 bases at V and 4 bases at J; junction bases unmatched: 6. The CDR3 has 14 residues. Looked up from germline, CDR1 is WSHSY and CDR2 is SAAADI. DNA for the CDR3: TGCGCCAGCAGTGTCAACAGGGGTGGCTATGGCTACACCTTC. It codes for CASSVNRGGYGYTF.

There are many counts of this clonotype. DNA of the CDR3: TGCAGTGCTAGTAGGTCGGCTAGCAATCAGCCCCAGCATTTT. Protein sequence: CSASRSASNQPQHF. V is TRBV20-1 and J is TRBJ1-5; D is uncertain. Germline CDR1 and CDR2: DFQATT and SNEGSKA (reference sequence). The CDR3 is 14 amino acids. V lost 3 bases and J lost 0, with 9 bases in between.